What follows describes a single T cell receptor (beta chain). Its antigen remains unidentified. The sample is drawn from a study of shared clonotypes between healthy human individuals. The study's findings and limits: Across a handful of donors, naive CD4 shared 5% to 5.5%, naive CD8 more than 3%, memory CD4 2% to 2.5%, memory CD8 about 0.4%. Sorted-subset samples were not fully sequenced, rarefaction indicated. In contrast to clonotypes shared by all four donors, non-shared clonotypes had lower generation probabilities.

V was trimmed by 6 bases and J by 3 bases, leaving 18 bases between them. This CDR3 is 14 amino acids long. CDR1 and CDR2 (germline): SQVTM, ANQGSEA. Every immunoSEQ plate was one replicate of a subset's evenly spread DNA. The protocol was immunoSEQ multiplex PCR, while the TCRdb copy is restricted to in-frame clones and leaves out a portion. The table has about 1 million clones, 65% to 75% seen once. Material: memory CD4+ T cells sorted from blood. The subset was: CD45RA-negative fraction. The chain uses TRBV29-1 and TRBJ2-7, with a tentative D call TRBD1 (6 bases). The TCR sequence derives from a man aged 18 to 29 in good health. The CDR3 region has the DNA TGCAGCGTGGCGCCCTCCGGGACAATCTACGAGCAGTACTTC. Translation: CSVAPSGTIYEQYF.